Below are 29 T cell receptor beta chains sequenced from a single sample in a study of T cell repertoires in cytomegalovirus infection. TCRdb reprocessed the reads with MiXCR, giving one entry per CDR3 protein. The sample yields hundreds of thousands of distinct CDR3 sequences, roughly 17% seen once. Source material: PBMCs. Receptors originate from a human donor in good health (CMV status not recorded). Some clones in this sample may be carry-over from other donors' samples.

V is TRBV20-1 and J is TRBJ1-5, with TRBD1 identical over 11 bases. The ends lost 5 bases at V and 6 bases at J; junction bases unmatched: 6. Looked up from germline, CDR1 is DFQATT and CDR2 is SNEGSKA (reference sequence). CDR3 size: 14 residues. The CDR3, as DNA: TGCAGTGCTTGGGACAGGGGGTTCGGTCAGCCCCAGCATTTT. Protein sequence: CSAWDRGFGQPQHF.

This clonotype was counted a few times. CDR3 sequence: CASSLDLAEKTQYF. DNA for the CDR3: TGTGCCAGCAGCTTGGATCTAGCGGAGAAGACCCAGTACTTC. The chain has TRBV5-4 and TRBJ2-5; 7 bases match TRBD2. The CDR3 covers 14 residues. V lost 0 bases, J lost 6 bases, and 5 bases stayed unmatched. Germline CDR1 reads SGHNT; CDR2 reads YYREEE (reference sequence).

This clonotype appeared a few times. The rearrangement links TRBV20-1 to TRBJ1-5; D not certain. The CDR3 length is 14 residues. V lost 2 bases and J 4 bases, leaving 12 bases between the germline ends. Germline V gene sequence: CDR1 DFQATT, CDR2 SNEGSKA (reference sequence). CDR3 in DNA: TGCAGTGCTAGATCCCTGGACCCGAATCAGCCCCAGCATTTT. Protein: CSARSLDPNQPQHF.

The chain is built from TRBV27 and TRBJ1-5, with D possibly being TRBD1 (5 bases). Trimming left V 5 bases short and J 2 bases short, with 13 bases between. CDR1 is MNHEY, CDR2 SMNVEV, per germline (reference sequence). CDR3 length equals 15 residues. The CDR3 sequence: CASSAGGWGNQPQHF. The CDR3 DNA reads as TGTGCCAGCAGTGCGGGGGGATGGGGCAATCAGCCCCAGCATTTT.

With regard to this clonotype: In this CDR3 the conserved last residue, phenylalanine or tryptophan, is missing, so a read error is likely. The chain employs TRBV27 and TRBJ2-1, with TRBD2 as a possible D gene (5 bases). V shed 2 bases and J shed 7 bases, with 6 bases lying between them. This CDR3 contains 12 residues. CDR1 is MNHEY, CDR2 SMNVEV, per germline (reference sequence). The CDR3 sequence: CASSLRGNEQFL. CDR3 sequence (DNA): TGTGCCAGCAGTTTACGGGGTAATGAGCAGTTCTTA.

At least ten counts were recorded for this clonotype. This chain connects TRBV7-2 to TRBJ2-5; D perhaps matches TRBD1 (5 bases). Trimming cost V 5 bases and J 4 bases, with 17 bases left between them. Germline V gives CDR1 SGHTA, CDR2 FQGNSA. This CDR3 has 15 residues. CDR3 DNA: TGTGCCAGCAGCAGACCTAGGGGTTTCGGAGAGACCCAGTACTTC. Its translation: CASSRPRGFGETQYF.

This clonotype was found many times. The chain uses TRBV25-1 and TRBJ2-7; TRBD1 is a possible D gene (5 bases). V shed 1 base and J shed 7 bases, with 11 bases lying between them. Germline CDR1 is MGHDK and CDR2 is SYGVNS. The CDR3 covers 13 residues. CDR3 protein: CASSESRAREQYF. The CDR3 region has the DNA TGTGCCAGCAGTGAATCCAGGGCGCGGGAGCAGTACTTC.

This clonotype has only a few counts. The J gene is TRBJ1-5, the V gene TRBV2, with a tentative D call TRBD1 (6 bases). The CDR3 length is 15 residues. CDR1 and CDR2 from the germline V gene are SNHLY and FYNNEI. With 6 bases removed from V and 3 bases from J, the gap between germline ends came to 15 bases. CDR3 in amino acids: CASSSDRPPNQPQHF. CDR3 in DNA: TGTGCCAGCAGCTCGGACAGACCTCCCAATCAGCCCCAGCATTTT. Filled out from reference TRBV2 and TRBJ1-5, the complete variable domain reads EPEVTQTPSHQVTQMGQEVILRCVPISNHLYFYWYRQILGQKVEFLVSFYNNEISEKSEIFDDQFSVERPDGSNFTLKIRSTKLEDSAMYFCASSSDRPPNQPQHFGDGTRLSIL.

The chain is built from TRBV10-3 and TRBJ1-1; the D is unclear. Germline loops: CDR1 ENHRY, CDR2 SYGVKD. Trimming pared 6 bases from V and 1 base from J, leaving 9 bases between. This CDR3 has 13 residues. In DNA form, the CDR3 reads TGTGCCATCAGCTCCTCTGGGAACACTGAAGCTTTCTTT. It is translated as CAISSSGNTEAFF.

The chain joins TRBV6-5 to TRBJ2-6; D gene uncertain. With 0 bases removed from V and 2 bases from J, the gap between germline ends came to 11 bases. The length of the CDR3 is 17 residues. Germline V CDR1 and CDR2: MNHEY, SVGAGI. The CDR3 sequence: CASSYSIGTAGANVLTF. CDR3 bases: TGTGCCAGCAGTTACTCGATCGGCACAGCTGGGGCCAACGTCCTGACTTTC.

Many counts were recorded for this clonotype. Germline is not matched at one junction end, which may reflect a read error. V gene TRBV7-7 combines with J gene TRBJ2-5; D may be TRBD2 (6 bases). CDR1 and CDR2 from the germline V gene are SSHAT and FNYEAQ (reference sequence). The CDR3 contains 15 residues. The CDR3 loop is CASSPLTPGDETQYF. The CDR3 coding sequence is TGTGCTAGCAGCCCCTTAACTCCGGGGGACGAGACCCAGTACTTC.

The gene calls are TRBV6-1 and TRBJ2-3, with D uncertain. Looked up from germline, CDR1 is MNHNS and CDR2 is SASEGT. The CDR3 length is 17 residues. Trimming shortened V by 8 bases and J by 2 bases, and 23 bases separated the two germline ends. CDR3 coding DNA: TGTGCCAGCGACGCTAGTGCGCACCCGACCTTCACAGATACGCAGTATTTT. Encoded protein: CASDASAHPTFTDTQYF.

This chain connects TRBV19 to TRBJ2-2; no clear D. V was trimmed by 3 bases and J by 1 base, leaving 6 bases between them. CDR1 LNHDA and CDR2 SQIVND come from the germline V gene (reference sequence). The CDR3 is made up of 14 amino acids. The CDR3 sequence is CASSIAGNTGELFF. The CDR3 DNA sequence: TGTGCCAGTAGTATCGCAGGGAACACCGGGGAGCTGTTTTTT.

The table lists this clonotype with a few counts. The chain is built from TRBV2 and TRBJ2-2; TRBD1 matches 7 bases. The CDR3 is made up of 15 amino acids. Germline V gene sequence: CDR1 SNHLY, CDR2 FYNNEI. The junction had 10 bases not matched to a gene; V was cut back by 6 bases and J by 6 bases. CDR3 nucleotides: TGTGCCAGCAGCCCGCTAGGGCAGGGGGCCGGGGAGCTGTTTTTT. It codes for CASSPLGQGAGELFF.

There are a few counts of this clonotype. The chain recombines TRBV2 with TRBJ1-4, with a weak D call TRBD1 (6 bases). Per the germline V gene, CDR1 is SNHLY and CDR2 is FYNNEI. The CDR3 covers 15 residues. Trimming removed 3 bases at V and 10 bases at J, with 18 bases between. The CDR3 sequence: CASSDADSSRGKLFF. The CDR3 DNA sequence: TGTGCCAGCAGTGACGCGGACTCCTCCAGGGGAAAACTGTTTTTT.

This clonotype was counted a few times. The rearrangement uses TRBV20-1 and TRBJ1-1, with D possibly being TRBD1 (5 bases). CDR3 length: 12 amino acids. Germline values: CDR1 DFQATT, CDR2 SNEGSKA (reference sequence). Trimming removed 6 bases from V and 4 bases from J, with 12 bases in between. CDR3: CSAQGRATEAFF. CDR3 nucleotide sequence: TGCAGTGCCCAGGGAAGGGCCACTGAAGCTTTCTTT.

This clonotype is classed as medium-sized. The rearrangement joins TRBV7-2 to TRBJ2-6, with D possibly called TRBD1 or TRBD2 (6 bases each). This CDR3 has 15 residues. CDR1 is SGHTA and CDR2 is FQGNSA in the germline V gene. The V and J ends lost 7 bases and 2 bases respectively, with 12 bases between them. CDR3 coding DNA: TGTGCCAGCAACGAGGGGGGAGCTGGGGCCAACGTCCTGACTTTC. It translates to CASNEGGAGANVLTF.

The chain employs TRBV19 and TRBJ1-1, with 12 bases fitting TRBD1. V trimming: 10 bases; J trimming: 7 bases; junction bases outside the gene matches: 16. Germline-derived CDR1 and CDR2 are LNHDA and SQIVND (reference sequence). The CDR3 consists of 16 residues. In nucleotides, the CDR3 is TGTGCCACTATGCCGGGACAGGGGGCGATTTGGGGTGAAGCTTTCTTT. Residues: CATMPGQGAIWGEAFF.

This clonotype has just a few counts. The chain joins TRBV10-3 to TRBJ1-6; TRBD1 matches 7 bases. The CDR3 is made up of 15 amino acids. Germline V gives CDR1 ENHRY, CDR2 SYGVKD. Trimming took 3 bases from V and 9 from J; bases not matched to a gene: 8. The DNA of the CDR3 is TGTGCCATCAGTGACCGACAGGGTGGTACTTCACCCCTCCACTTT. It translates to CAISDRQGGTSPLHF.

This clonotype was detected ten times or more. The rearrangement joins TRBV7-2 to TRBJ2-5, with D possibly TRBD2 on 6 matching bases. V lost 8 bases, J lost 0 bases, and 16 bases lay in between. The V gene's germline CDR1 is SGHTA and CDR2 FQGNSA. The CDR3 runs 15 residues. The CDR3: CASAPGLMYQETQYF. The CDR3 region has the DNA TGTGCCAGCGCCCCGGGACTCATGTACCAAGAGACCCAGTACTTC.

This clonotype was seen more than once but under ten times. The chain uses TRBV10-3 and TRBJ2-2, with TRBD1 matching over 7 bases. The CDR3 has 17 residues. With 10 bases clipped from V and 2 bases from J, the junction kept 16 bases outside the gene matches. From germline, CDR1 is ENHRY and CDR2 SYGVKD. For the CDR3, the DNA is TGTGCCACCGGACCGACCTCCGGGACAGTCAACACCGGGGAGCTGTTTTTT. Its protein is CATGPTSGTVNTGELFF.

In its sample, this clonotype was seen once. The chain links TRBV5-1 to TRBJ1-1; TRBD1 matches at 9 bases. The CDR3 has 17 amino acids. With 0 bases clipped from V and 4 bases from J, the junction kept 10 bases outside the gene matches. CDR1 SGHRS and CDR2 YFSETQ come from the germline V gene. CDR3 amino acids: CASSLAQGAFSGTEAFF. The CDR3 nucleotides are TGCGCCAGCAGCTTGGCACAGGGGGCTTTCTCAGGCACTGAAGCTTTCTTT.

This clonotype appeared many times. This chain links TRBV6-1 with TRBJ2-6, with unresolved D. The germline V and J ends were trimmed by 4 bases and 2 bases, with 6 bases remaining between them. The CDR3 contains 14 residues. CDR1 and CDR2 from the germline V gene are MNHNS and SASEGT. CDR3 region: CASSAVAGANVLTF. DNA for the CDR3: TGTGCCAGCAGTGCCGTCGCTGGGGCCAACGTCCTGACTTTC.

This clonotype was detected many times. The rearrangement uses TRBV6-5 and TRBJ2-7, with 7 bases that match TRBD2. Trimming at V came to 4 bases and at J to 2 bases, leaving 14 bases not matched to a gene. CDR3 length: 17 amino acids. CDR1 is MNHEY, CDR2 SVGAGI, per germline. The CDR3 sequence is CASSSYSGAGRAYEQYF. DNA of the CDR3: TGTGCCAGCAGTTCGTACAGCGGGGCAGGGAGGGCCTACGAGCAGTACTTC.

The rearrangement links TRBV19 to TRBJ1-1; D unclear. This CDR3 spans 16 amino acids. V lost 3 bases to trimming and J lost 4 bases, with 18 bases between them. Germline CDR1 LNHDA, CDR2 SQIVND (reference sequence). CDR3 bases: TGTGCCAGTAGTATCCCGGCCCGCGGATCGGGCACTGAAGCTTTCTTT. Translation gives CASSIPARGSGTEAFF. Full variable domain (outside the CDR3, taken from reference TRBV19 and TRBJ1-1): DGGITQSPKYLFRKEGQNVTLSCEQNLNHDAMYWYRQDPGQGLRLIYYSQIVNDFQKGDIAEGYSVSREKKESFPLTVTSAQKNPTAFYLCASSIPARGSGTEAFFGQGTRLTVV.

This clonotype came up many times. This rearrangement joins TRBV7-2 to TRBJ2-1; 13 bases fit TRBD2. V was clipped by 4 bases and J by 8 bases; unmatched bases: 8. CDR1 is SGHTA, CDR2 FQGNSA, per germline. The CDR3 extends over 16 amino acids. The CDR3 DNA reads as TGTGCCAGCAGCTCCCAGGGACTAGCGGGGTGGGATGAGCAGTTCTTC. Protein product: CASSSQGLAGWDEQFF.

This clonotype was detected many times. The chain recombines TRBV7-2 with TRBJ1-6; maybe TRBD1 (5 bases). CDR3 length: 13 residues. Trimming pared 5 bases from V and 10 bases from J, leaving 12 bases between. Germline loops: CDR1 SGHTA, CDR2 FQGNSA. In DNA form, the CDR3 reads TGTGCCAGCAGCCCGGGACGGGTCTCACCCCTCCACTTT. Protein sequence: CASSPGRVSPLHF.

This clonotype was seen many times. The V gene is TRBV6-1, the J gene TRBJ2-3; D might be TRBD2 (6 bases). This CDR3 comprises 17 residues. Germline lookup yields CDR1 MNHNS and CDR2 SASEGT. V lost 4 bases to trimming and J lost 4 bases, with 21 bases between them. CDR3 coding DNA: TGTGCCAGCAGTGCTGGGACTCAGGGATTTGGAGCAGATACGCAGTATTTT. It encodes CASSAGTQGFGADTQYF.

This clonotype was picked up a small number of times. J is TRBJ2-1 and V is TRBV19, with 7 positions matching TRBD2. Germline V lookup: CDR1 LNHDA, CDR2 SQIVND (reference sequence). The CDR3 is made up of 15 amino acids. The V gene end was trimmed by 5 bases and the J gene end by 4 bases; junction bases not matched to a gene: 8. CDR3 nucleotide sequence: TGTGCCAGTAGTCCTCAGACTAGCCCTTACAATGAGCAGTTCTTC. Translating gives CASSPQTSPYNEQFF.